This record looks at one TCR beta chain sequence and its context. The antigen is unknown. No conserved phenylalanine or tryptophan is present at the end of the CDR3, so a read error is the likely explanation. PCR was performed a second time for 7 to 11 cycles using a sample-barcoded 5' primer and a J-beta primer mix. MiXCR, run by TCRdb on the 5' RACE reads, gives a single entry per CDR3 protein. There are 590,000 or so distinct CDR3 sequences in the sample; roughly 30% occur only once, and approximately 15% lies in the top ten. The sample is drawn from a study of blood T cells in healthy people across ages. Study-wide background: Using template switching, researchers captured about one barcoded beta molecule for each two T cells. Findings and limits, study-wide: There was no known CMV status for donors, so expanded clonotype changes were possibly confounded. When one million T cells were used, diversity estimates were thought to be underestimates. Comparison with aged donors showed that long-lived donors had more naive CD4+ cells and higher diversity.

The J segment lost 4 bases and the V segment lost 6 bases, leaving 8 bases of the junction unmatched. The CDR3 sequence is 15 residues long. The sequenced sample consisted of blood. The sequence was obtained from a woman aged 80 or older in good health. This chain links TRBV12-3 or TRBV12-4 with TRBJ2-2; 7 bases line up with TRBD1. DNA for the CDR3: TGTGCCAGCAGGGCGACAGGGTCCCTCACCGGGGAGCTGTTTGTT. Its protein is CASRATGSLTGELFV.